Detailed here is one TCR beta chain. V lost 5 bases to trimming and J lost 4 bases; unmatched junction nucleotides: 5. Germline CDR1 and CDR2: SGHTA and FQGNSA. This CDR3 contains 15 residues. Only in-frame clones appear in the TCRdb table, and some are missing; sequencing was by immunoSEQ multiplex PCR. Of 60,000 to 75,000 clones listed, over 75% are singletons. This entry belongs to a study of control samples from healthy donors and cancer patients. The chain uses TRBV7-2 and TRBJ1-6, with TRBD1 matching 7 bases. The clonotype originates from a man aged 45-65 years in good health. The material sequenced was blood. DNA of the CDR3: TGTGCCAGCAGCATACAGGGGTTATATAATTCACCCCTCCACTTT. Its protein product is CASSIQGLYNSPLHF.